This entry features one T cell receptor (beta chain) sequence. The antigen is unknown. A second PCR of about 7 to 11 cycles used a sample-barcoded 5' primer and a J-beta primer mix. Template switching added a 12-random-nucleotide identifier to every cDNA molecule. Via MiXCR, TCRdb re-called the 5' RACE reads, giving one row per CDR3 protein. The sample gives about 680,000 distinct CDR3 sequences, over 45% of which show up once; 25% to 35% is in the top ten. This record belongs to a study of blood T cells in healthy people across ages. Whole-study context: Capture by template switching was about one barcoded beta molecule per two T cells. Study-wide results and limits: TCR beta diversity per million T cells fell roughly linearly with age. Naive CD4+ cells and diversity were both higher in long-lived donors than in aged donors.

The germline V gene encodes CDR1 MDHEN and CDR2 SYDVKM. The CDR3 runs to 13 residues. The V end lost 7 bases, the J end lost 0 bases, and 9 bases lay between the germline ends. J is TRBJ1-1 and V is TRBV28; D is possibly TRBD1 (5 bases). The clonotype was recovered from a woman aged 55 to 70 in good health. Sequencing was carried out using blood. The CDR3 is CASNRGMNTEAFF. The CDR3 bases are TGTGCCAGCAATCGGGGGATGAACACTGAAGCTTTCTTT.